This T cell receptor (beta chain) was found in a study of T cell repertoires in cytomegalovirus infection. This clonotype was seen many times. The antigen is not known. Each CDR3 protein gets one entry after TCRdb re-called the reads with MiXCR. The sample holds hundreds of thousands of distinct CDR3 sequences, around 30% seen once. The source of this sequence is a human donor in good health (CMV status not recorded). Some clones in this sample may be carry-over from other donors' samples. This specimen consisted of cultured CD8+ T cells from PBMCs, obtained from culture after CMV antigen stimulation.

CDR3 nucleotides: TGTGCCAGCAGCACCACAGGGGTCGAGCAGTACTTC. Encoded protein: CASSTTGVEQYF. The genes are TRBV7-6 and TRBJ2-7, with 7 bases fitting TRBD1. V gave up 5 bases and J gave up 6 bases; unmatched junction bases: 4. The CDR3 has 12 residues. From germline, CDR1 is SGHVS and CDR2 FNYEAQ.